This T cell receptor (beta chain) was found in a study of CXCR3-negative and CXCR3-positive naive CD8 T cells. The germline V gene has CDR1 MDHEN and CDR2 SYDVKM. The CDR3 spans 17 residues. Preparation of TRB cDNA libraries relied on 5' RACE carrying UMI labels. TCRdb re-called the 5' RACE reads; one entry per CDR3 protein, DNA not given. This sample carries more than 40,000 distinct CDR3 sequences, with around 1.6% going to the ten biggest clones. The J gene is TRBJ2-3, the V gene TRBV28. This sequence was found in a human donor in good health. Some clones in this sample may be carry-over from other donors' samples. The sequencing input was naive CXCR3- CD8+ T cells from blood. Noted subset: CD45RO-CCR7+CD27+CD95- naive CD8+ T cells lacking CXCR3 (TNR3-). This CDR3 is CASSLYETLAGTDTQYF.